This paragraph reports one T cell receptor (beta chain). The antigen is not known. The data derive from a study of shared clonotypes between healthy human individuals. This CDR3 spans 17 amino acids. Trimming cost V 4 bases and J 0 bases, with 13 bases left between them. Germline V gene data show CDR1 as SGHTA and CDR2 as FQGNSA. In the source study's methods: Junction-only sequences without quality scores came from ImmunoSEQ, so filtering differed. Method: immunoSEQ multiplex PCR; TCRdb's copy keeps in-frame clones and lacks some. The V and J calls and clone size were taken over from that table, and D and trimming were inferred from the DNA. The table lists 2 million to 2.5 million clones, roughly 96% of them singletons. Study-wide findings and caveats: The sampled material consisted only of blood, and tissue repertoires are likely to differ.

This receptor was obtained from a man between 18 and 35 years old in good health. The chain has TRBV7-2 and TRBJ2-6, with D maybe TRBD1 (5 bases). The sequenced sample was naive CD4+ T cells sorted from blood. Subset noted: CD45RA+ positively selected. CDR3 amino acids: CASSWTSLSSGANVLTF. The CDR3, as DNA: TGTGCCAGCAGCTGGACAAGCCTAAGCTCTGGGGCCAACGTCCTGACTTTC.